This record concerns one T cell receptor beta chain sequence. Its antigen specificity is not known. The record has no base qualities; no much larger clone is one base away. This sample is drawn from a study of blood T cell repertoires in COVID-19 (dated by TCRdb to the early 2020s). Study-wide context: Samples from collaborators originated in the United States, Italy and Spain and spanned both the acute and convalescent phases of COVID-19. The material from the prospective study consisted of cDNA or gDNA derived from T cells, B-cell-depleted T cells, or PBMCs. Deeply sampled blood TCRbeta repertoires from subjects exposed to, actively infected with, or recovered from COVID-19 were included in the dataset. The repertoires were made available in a free public database intended to serve as a resource for research on the immune response to SARS-CoV-2. Samples came from the ongoing ImmuneRACE study (first 160 participants) plus 1,254 subjects from 6 global collaborators. Sample metadata almost always included a de-identified subject ID, COVID-19 status, age in years and sex. Where HLA class I and class II types were available, the types were taken from metadata supplied by the sample provider, not from assay-based typing. General conclusions and limits of the study: The quantity of clinical and demographic metadata differed by source and by participant and was supplied without curation.

Each collaborating institution followed its own protocols to collect whole blood in K2EDTA tubes. For TCRbeta analysis, collaborator samples were shipped as frozen whole blood, as isolated PBMCs, or as DNA extracted from either sample type. The immunoSEQ Assay, a bias-controlled multiplex PCR, was used to amplify TCRbeta CDR3 regions from genomic DNA. The authors' pipeline ran thus. The number of nucleated cells in each sample was estimated by amplification of reference gene primers within the assay. To quantify the absolute abundance of each unique TCRbeta CDR3 rearrangement, sequence reads were collapsed and filtered. For each sample, productive Simpson clonality was calculated as the square root of Simpson's diversity index across productive rearrangements. TCRdb stores this immuneACCESS table with in-frame sequences only. Part of the clones is absent; in the studies checked, under half of the shortfall reflects unresolved V genes, and no reason is known for the rest. Clone size and the V and J calls come from that table; the DNA yielded D and trimming. The sample table records 70,000 or so clones; around 79% of these occur just once. The ten largest clones represent roughly 35% of the sample.

The sequenced material came from peripheral blood. The TCR was taken from an older woman with acute or convalescent COVID-19.

The CDR3 is CASSSFRTGTNQPQHF. The DNA is TGTGCCAGTAGTAGCTTCAGGACAGGTACCAATCAGCCCCAGCATTTT. The chain uses TRBV19 and TRBJ1-5, with TRBD1 matching 7 junction bases. Reading from cysteine to phenylalanine, the CDR3 counts 16 amino acids. Only the CDR3 part of the read is kept: 48 bases, read in frame from the first base. The germline V and J ends show losses of 4 bases and 3 bases respectively, and no gene match explains 9 bases of the junction. CDR1 and CDR2 are read off the germline V gene (reference sequence) as LNHDA and SQIVND.